This TCR beta chain stems from a study of T cell changes during pregnancy in multiple sclerosis. V was pared by 5 bases and J by 4 bases, with 18 bases between. Germline V CDR1 and CDR2: SGHTA, FQGTGA. The length of the CDR3 is 16 residues. TCRdb's copy holds only in-frame clones and misses some; the assay was immunoSEQ multiplex PCR. The top ten hold less than 0.55% of the sample, which has around 130,000 clones, roughly 95% seen once. The chain is built from TRBV7-3 and TRBJ2-1; tentatively, D is TRBD2 (7 bases). The specimen comprised peripheral blood, sampled after pregnancy. The TCR comes from a female donor with multiple sclerosis, enrolled in a pregnancy study. The CDR3 sequence is CASSPLRGEGYNEQFF. The CDR3 DNA sequence: TGTGCCAGCAGCCCCCTTAGGGGGGAGGGGTACAATGAGCAGTTCTTC.